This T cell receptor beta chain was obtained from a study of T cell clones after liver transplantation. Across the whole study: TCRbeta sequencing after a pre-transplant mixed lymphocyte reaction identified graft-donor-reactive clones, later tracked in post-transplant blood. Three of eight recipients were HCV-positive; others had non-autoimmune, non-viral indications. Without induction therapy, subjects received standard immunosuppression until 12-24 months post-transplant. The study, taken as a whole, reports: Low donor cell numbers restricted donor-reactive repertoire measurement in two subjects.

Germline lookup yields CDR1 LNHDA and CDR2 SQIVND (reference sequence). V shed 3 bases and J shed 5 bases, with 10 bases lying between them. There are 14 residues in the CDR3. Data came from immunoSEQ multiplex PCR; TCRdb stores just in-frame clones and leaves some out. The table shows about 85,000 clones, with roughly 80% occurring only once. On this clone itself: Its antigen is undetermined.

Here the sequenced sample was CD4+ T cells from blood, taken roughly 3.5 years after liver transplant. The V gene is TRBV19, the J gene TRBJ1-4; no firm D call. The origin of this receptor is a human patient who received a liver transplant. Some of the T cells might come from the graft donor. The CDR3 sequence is CASSMKVSNEKLFF. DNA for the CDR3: TGTGCCAGTAGTATGAAGGTTTCAAATGAAAAACTGTTTTTT.